Below, one T cell receptor beta chain is given with its context. CDR3 size: 14 residues. The V and J ends lost 1 base and 3 bases respectively, with 7 bases between them. The germline CDR1 and CDR2 sequences are SGHTA and FQGNSA. TCRdb used MiXCR to reprocess the RT-PCR reads, holding one entry per CDR3 protein. The data show about 200,000 distinct CDR3 sequences, 41% seen once. This record belongs to a study of patients and donors after allogeneic stem cell transplantation. This clonotype was sampled from a human donor who was either an allogeneic HSCT recipient or a stem cell or donor lymphocyte infusion donor (not recorded which). It is not recorded whose cells these are; they may come from a transplant donor. The chain links TRBV7-2 to TRBJ2-1; unclear D gene. Sample: blood, either unsorted or a sorted T cell fraction (not recorded which). The CDR3 DNA reads as TGTGCCAGCAGCTTAGTGGACGGCTACAATGAGCAGTTCTTC. Translating gives CASSLVDGYNEQFF.